These 12 T cell receptor beta chains originate from one sample sequenced in a study of regulatory T cells in long-lasting Graves disease (dated by TCRdb to about 2021). Libraries were made using multiplex PCR. Sequencing was carried out with an Illumina HiSeq 4000. CDR3 regions were amplified by Arm-PCR with iRepertoire HTBI primers to construct TCR beta libraries. TCRdb redid the processing of the public reads, applying fastp at Q25 and MiXCR, and retained in-frame beta chains. Each record represents a unique CDR3 protein, reported with the most common genes and DNA among its rows. Recorded for this sample are 350,000 to 500,000 distinct CDR3 sequences; around 15% of them occurred a single time. In total, the top ten clones hold around 11% of the sample. The meaning of the sample's time point label: newly diagnosed GD, antithyroid drugs for less than 3 months. RNA was extracted from PBMCs in TRIzol for both TCR sequencing and RNA sequencing.

Another study also made use of these data, one on T cells in Graves' hyperthyroidism and ophthalmopathy.

Material: peripheral blood mononuclear cells (PBMCs), obtained at new diagnosis, from a patient treated with antithyroid drugs. These receptors came from a woman aged 25 to 39 with Graves disease. Donor details come from another sample of the same person, matched by shared clones.

This clonotype was recorded many times. The V gene is TRBV11-2, the J gene TRBJ2-2, with a weak D call TRBD1 (5 bases). Deletions cut 6 bases from V and 0 bases from J, with 14 bases between. CDR3 length: 16 amino acids. CDR1 is SGHAT and CDR2 is FQNNGV in the germline V gene. The CDR3 reads CASSYRPGANTGELFF. The DNA of the CDR3 is TGTGCCAGCAGTTACAGGCCTGGGGCGAACACCGGGGAGCTGTTTTTT.

There are a few counts of this clonotype. The chain recombines TRBV6-1 with TRBJ1-5; TRBD1 might be the D (5 bases). V lost 3 bases to trimming and J lost 1 base, with 10 bases between them. CDR3 size: 15 residues. Germline V gene sequence: CDR1 MNHNS, CDR2 SASEGT. CDR3 protein: CASSEDTPSNQPQHF. For the CDR3, the DNA is TGTGCCAGCAGTGAGGACACCCCAAGCAATCAGCCCCAGCATTTT.

The chain has TRBV7-8 and TRBJ1-5; a possible D gene is TRBD1 (5 bases). The CDR3 has 14 amino acids. Germline V lookup: CDR1 SGHVS, CDR2 FQNEAQ. The ends were cut back, 5 bases at V and 9 bases at J, with 17 bases in the middle. This CDR3 reads CASSGGEGVRPQHF. In DNA, the CDR3 is TGTGCCAGCAGCGGGGGGGAAGGGGTTCGGCCCCAGCATTTT.

At least ten counts were recorded for this clonotype. The chain employs TRBV30 and TRBJ2-3, with D hard to call. The V gene lost 5 bases and the J gene lost 6 bases, with 18 bases spanning the gap. The CDR3 has 14 amino acids. Germline CDR1 is GTSNPN and CDR2 is SVGIG (reference sequence). CDR3 DNA: TGTGCCTGGCGACCTTTTCCCAGTGCTGATACGCAGTATTTT. Its protein product is CAWRPFPSADTQYF. The variable domain in full, completed from reference TRBV30 and TRBJ2-3, reads SQTIHQWPATLVQPVGSPLSLECTVEGTSNPNLYWYRQAAGRGLQLLFYSVGIGQISSEVPQNLSASRPQDRQFILSSKKLLLSDSGFYLCAWRPFPSADTQYFGPGTRLTVL.

The V call is TRBV7-9, the J call TRBJ2-2; D gene unclear. In germline, CDR1 is SEHNR, CDR2 FQNEAQ (reference sequence). The CDR3 spans 13 residues. Trimming took 3 bases from V and 3 from J, leaving 5 bases between them. CDR3 region: CASSFTDTGELFF. In DNA, the CDR3 is TGTGCCAGCAGCTTTACAGACACCGGGGAGCTGTTTTTT. Full variable domain (outside the CDR3, taken from reference TRBV7-9 and TRBJ2-2): DTGVSQNPRHKITKRGQNVTFRCDPISEHNRLYWYRQTLGQGPEFLTYFQNEAQLEKSRLLSDRFSAERPKGSFSTLEIQRTEQGDSAMYLCASSFTDTGELFFGEGSRLTVL.

The chain joins TRBV20-1 to TRBJ2-4, with 8 bases lining up with TRBD1. The length of the CDR3 is 15 residues. V lost 5 bases to trimming and J lost 0 bases; unmatched junction nucleotides: 6. CDR1 is DFQATT and CDR2 is SNEGSKA in the germline V gene (reference sequence). The CDR3 DNA sequence: TGCAGTGCTCAACACAGGGGGAGAGCCAAAAACATTCAGTACTTC. It yields the protein CSAQHRGRAKNIQYF.

This clonotype has only a few counts. A much larger clone is a single base away; this may be a read error. This chain uses TRBV28 with TRBJ2-1; no clear D gene. Per the germline V gene, CDR1 is MDHEN and CDR2 is SYDVKM. The length of the CDR3 is 14 residues. The CDR3 sequence is CASSFVGSYSEQFF. The CDR3 bases are TGTGCCAGCAGTTTTGTCGGCTCCTACAGTGAGCAGTTCTTC.

This clonotype was seen repeatedly, ten times or more. The chain employs TRBV18 and TRBJ1-1; the D is unclear. The CDR3 sequence is 17 residues long. Trimming stripped 1 base from V and 0 bases from J, with 15 bases between. CDR1 is KGHSH and CDR2 is LQKENI in the germline V gene. As DNA, the CDR3 is TGTGCCAGCTCACCACAGGAAGGTCACAGCATGAACACTGAAGCTTTCTTT. Encoded protein: CASSPQEGHSMNTEAFF.

This clonotype occurred many times. The V and J genes are TRBV7-3 and TRBJ2-1; 12 bases agree with TRBD1. The CDR3 covers 15 residues. Germline V gene sequence: CDR1 SGHTA, CDR2 FQGTGA. V lost 3 bases and J lost 5; bases outside the gene matches: 2. CDR3 sequence: CASSLGQGANNEQFF. In DNA form, the CDR3 reads TGTGCCAGCAGCTTGGGACAGGGGGCGAACAATGAGCAGTTCTTC. The variable domain in full, completed from reference TRBV7-3 and TRBJ2-1, reads GAGVSQTPSNKVTEKGKYVELRCDPISGHTALYWYRQSLGQGPEFLIYFQGTGAADDSGLPNDRFFAVRPEGSVSTLKIQRTERGDSAVYLCASSLGQGANNEQFFGPGTRLTVL.

Many counts were recorded for this clonotype. The chain has TRBV30 and TRBJ1-5; 8 nucleotides line up with TRBD1. Germline loops: CDR1 GTSNPN, CDR2 SVGIG (reference sequence). Trimming cost V 4 bases and J 5 bases; bases outside gene matches: 4. This CDR3 contains 13 residues. The CDR3 DNA reads as TGTGCCTGGACAGGGGGCCGTTATCAGCCCCAGCATTTT. Its translation: CAWTGGRYQPQHF.

This clonotype was seen many times. V usage is TRBV6-5 and J usage is TRBJ2-3, with D possibly TRBD2 on 7 matching bases. Germline assignment: CDR1 MNHEY and CDR2 SVGAGI. This CDR3 has 16 amino acids. Trimming removed 0 bases from V and 2 bases from J, with 12 bases in between. The CDR3 sequence: CASSYSGGGVTDTQYF. Here the CDR3 DNA reads TGTGCCAGCAGTTACTCGGGAGGGGGGGTCACAGATACGCAGTATTTT.

This clonotype showed up just once. A read error may be the cause here, since a much bigger clone is one base away. The J gene is TRBJ2-7, the V gene TRBV6-9; 8 bases map to TRBD1. Germline-derived CDR1 and CDR2 are MNHGY and SVAAGI. CDR3 length: 16 amino acids. The DNA for the CDR3 is TGTACCAGCACCCACCGCTACGGGACAGGTTATGCTGAGCAGTACTTC. Amino acid sequence: CTSTHRYGTGYAEQYF.